The clone carrying this T cell receptor (beta chain) was detected a few times. Template material for amplifying TCR beta CDR3 regions consisted of RNA transcripts. A first-round RT-PCR of the TCR CDR3 used the HTBI primer set. Each CDR3 protein is one row after TCRdb ran MiXCR on the multiplex PCR reads. The sample carries around 690,000 distinct CDR3 sequences, roughly 20% recorded once. The data are from a study of T cells in Graves' hyperthyroidism and ophthalmopathy. Per the germline V gene, CDR1 is SGHTA and CDR2 is FQGNSA. CDR3 length equals 14 residues. With 3 bases removed from V and 1 base from J, the gap between germline ends came to 9 bases.

The sequence was obtained from a man aged 25 to 45 with Graves' ophthalmopathy. Sequencing input: blood. V is TRBV7-2 and J is TRBJ2-5, with a tentative D call TRBD1 (5 bases). CDR3 protein: CASSFSTGQETQYF. As DNA, the CDR3 is TGTGCCAGCAGCTTTTCTACAGGCCAAGAGACCCAGTACTTC.